This record looks at one T cell receptor (beta chain) sequence and its context. The data originate from a study of blood T cells in healthy people across ages. Turning to the study itself: About one barcoded beta molecule was captured per two T cells (by template switching).

Using a J-beta primer mix together with a sample-barcoded 5' primer, a second PCR was run for roughly 6 to 12 cycles. A tag from a template-switch adaptor with 12 random nucleotides marked each cDNA molecule. TCRdb reanalysed the 5' RACE reads using MiXCR and keeps one entry per CDR3 protein. The sample records around 1,900,000 distinct CDR3 sequences, about two fifths being singletons. The germline gives CDR1 MDHEN, CDR2 SYDVKM. This CDR3 is 13 amino acids long. Between the trimmed V and J ends, which lost 2 bases and 6 bases, there was a span of 8 bases. The study isolated at least 6.5 million PBMCs from each sample.

This chain links TRBV28 with TRBJ1-5; D is uncertain. This sequence originates from a human donor in good health. Sequencing was performed on blood. CDR3 nucleotide sequence: TGTGCCAGCAGTTTACCATCCCCTCAGCCCCAGCATTTT. This codes for CASSLPSPQPQHF. Together with reference TRBV28 and TRBJ1-5, the CDR3 gives the full variable domain: DVKVTQSSRYLVKRTGEKVFLECVQDMDHENMFWYRQDPGLGLRLIYFSYDVKMKEKGDIPEGYSVSREKKERFSLILESASTNQTSMYLCASSLPSPQPQHFGDGTRLSIL.